The rows below give T cell receptor beta chains drawn from one sample of a study of control samples from healthy donors and cancer patients. TCRdb keeps only in-frame clones here, not all; method: immunoSEQ multiplex PCR. Seen here are roughly 73,000 clones, roughly 92% observed once, and the top ten hold nearly 6%. The sample consisted of blood. The source of these receptors is a woman in her fifties or sixties in good health. Each CDR3 is given with its conserved first and last residue. The D gene is left open where the match is weak. Part of the rows lack a size; the others show once, few, many or a class for expanded clones.

few,-,TRBV30,TRBJ2-7,CAWSVGRLYEQYF,TGTGCCTGGAGTGTGGGGCGCTTATACGAGCAGTACTTC
-,-,TRBV12-3/TRBV12-4,TRBJ2-1,CASSLAGSLEQFF,TGTGCCAGCAGTTTAGCCGGGAGTTTGGAGCAGTTCTTC
-,-,TRBV7-9,TRBJ1-5,CASSITGSNQPQHF,TGTGCCAGCAGCATCACAGGGAGCAATCAGCCCCAGCATTTT
-,TRBD1,TRBV28,TRBJ2-7,CASSPGGYEQYF,TGTGCCAGCAGTCCAGGGGGTTACGAGCAGTACTTC
-,-,TRBV7-9,TRBJ2-3,CASSRGTTDTQYF,TGTGCCAGCAGCAGAGGGACCACAGATACGCAGTATTTT
-,-,TRBV27,TRBJ2-7,CASRHTSGTSSYEQYF,TGTGCCAGCAGACACACCTCCGGGACCTCTTCCTACGAGCAGTACTTC
-,-,TRBV19,TRBJ2-3,CASSTRATADTQYF,TGTGCCAGTAGTACAAGAGCCACGGCAGATACGCAGTATTTT
-,TRBD1,TRBV5-4,TRBJ2-6,CASSGQGRISGANVLTF,TGTGCCAGCAGCGGACAGGGGAGAATTTCTGGGGCCAACGTCCTGACTTTC
-,-,TRBV28,TRBJ1-5,CASSFGGNQPQHF,TGTGCCAGCAGTTTCGGAGGGAATCAGCCTCAGCATTTT
-,-,TRBV11-3,TRBJ2-1,CASSLGAYNEQFF,TGTGCCAGCAGCTTGGGGGCTTACAATGAGCAGTTCTTC
few,-,TRBV27,TRBJ1-5,CASSLAAAQPQHF,TGTGCCAGCAGTTTGGCGGCCGCTCAGCCCCAGCATTTT
-,TRBD1,TRBV2,TRBJ1-2,CASSEQGGNYGYTF,TGTGCCAGCAGTGAGCAGGGGGGCAACTATGGCTACACCTTC
-,TRBD1,TRBV7-2,TRBJ1-2,CASIPWTGIYGYTF,TGTGCCAGCATCCCCTGGACAGGGATCTATGGCTACACCTTC
-,TRBD1,TRBV27,TRBJ2-7,CASSPGTGNRYEQYF,TGTGCCAGCAGTCCTGGGACAGGCAACCGCTACGAGCAGTACTTC
once,TRBD2,TRBV28,TRBJ2-1,CASSLIAGGLNEQFF,TGTGCCAGCAGTTTAATAGCGGGAGGGCTTAATGAGCAGTTCTTC
-,TRBD1,TRBV29-1,TRBJ1-5,CSATFGTGDQPQHF,TGCAGCGCGACTTTTGGGACAGGGGATCAGCCCCAGCATTTT
-,-,TRBV9,TRBJ1-3,CASSSQSGPGNTIYF,TGTGCCAGCAGCTCACAGTCAGGGCCTGGAAACACCATATATTTT
-,TRBD1,TRBV29-1,TRBJ1-5,CSVGGQDSNQPQHF,TGCAGCGTTGGGGGACAGGATAGCAATCAGCCCCAGCATTTT
-,TRBD2,TRBV24-1,TRBJ2-3,CATSDARGLAASTDTQYF,TGTGCCACCAGTGATGCGCGGGGACTAGCAGCAAGCACAGATACGCAGTATTTT
-,TRBD1,TRBV6-5,TRBJ1-1,CASSYGRDRRSGEAFF,TGTGCCAGCAGTTACGGGCGGGACAGGCGAAGCGGTGAAGCTTTCTTT
-,TRBD2,TRBV6-1,TRBJ2-1,CASSEATSGRIGEQFF,TGTGCCAGCAGTGAAGCGACGAGCGGGAGGATAGGTGAGCAGTTCTTC
-,TRBD2,TRBV7-2,TRBJ2-2,CASSLWTSGIAGNTGELFF,TGTGCCAGCAGCTTATGGACTAGCGGGATAGCCGGGAACACCGGGGAGCTGTTTTTT
-,TRBD2,TRBV28,TRBJ2-7,CASSLSGRASREQYF,TGTGCCAGCAGTTTGAGCGGGAGGGCCTCCCGCGAGCAGTACTTC
-,-,TRBV18,TRBJ2-3,CASSPSGGGSTDTQYF,TGTGCCAGCTCACCATCTGGCGGAGGGAGCACAGATACGCAGTATTTT
-,-,TRBV30,TRBJ2-2,CAWSAGGAANTGELFF,TGTGCCTGGAGTGCAGGAGGGGCCGCGAACACCGGGGAGCTGTTTTTT
-,-,TRBV6-5,TRBJ2-5,CASSTTGETQYF,TGTGCCAGCAGTACTACAGGAGAGACCCAGTACTTC
-,TRBD2,TRBV7-9,TRBJ2-2,CASSLWTSIIGELFF,TGTGCCAGCAGCTTGTGGACTAGTATCATCGGGGAGCTGTTTTTT
-,-,TRBV24-1,TRBJ1-5,CATGSDQPQHF,TGTGCCACCGGAAGTGATCAGCCCCAGCATTTT
-,-,TRBV7-9,TRBJ1-2,CASSLAQENYGYTF,TGTGCCAGCAGCTTAGCACAGGAAAACTATGGCTACACCTTC
-,TRBD2,TRBV7-3,TRBJ2-1,CASSPRGSGRGNEQFF,TGTGCCAGCAGCCCCCGGGGGAGCGGGAGAGGTAATGAGCAGTTCTTC
once,-,TRBV7-2,TRBJ2-3,CASSSYQGTDTQYF,TGTGCCAGCAGCTCGTATCAAGGCACAGATACGCAGTATTTT